The 17 T cell receptor beta chains given below trace back to one sample, sequenced in a study of OX40 agonist ivuxolimab in advanced cancers. Sequenced by immunoSEQ multiplex PCR; TCRdb stores in-frame clones only, minus some. Of fewer than 70,000 clones in the sample, approximately 90% were seen once. The sample consisted of CD4+ or CD8+ T cells sorted from blood, taken in a trial of the OX40 agonist ivuxolimab. Receptors were obtained from an adult with an advanced solid tumor such as melanoma, head and neck, liver or kidney cancer.

V is TRBV10-3 and J is TRBJ2-1, with D hard to call. The CDR3 extends over 11 amino acids. V dropped 7 bases and J dropped 8 bases, with 9 bases sitting between them. Germline lookup yields CDR1 ENHRY and CDR2 SYGVKD. The CDR3 reads CAIMVADEQFF. In nucleotides, the CDR3 is TGTGCCATCATGGTAGCTGATGAGCAGTTCTTC.

The chain has TRBV6-1 and TRBJ2-3; TRBD2 matches at 9 bases. The CDR3 covers 16 residues. V lost 2 bases and J lost 6; bases outside the gene matches: 9. Germline CDR1 reads MNHNS; CDR2 reads SASEGT. CDR3 coding DNA: TGTGCCAGCAGTGAAACAGTAGCGGGGGCCTGGGATACGCAGTATTTT. It yields the protein CASSETVAGAWDTQYF.

This chain connects TRBV27 to TRBJ2-7; a possible D gene is TRBD1 (5 bases). CDR1 and CDR2 (germline): MNHEY, SMNVEV (reference sequence). The CDR3 has 16 residues. V dropped 6 bases and J dropped 3 bases, with 21 bases sitting between them. This CDR3 reads CASSTGYLQGVYEQYF. CDR3 in DNA: TGTGCCAGCAGCACTGGATACTTGCAGGGTGTCTACGAGCAGTACTTC.

This rearrangement joins TRBV27 to TRBJ1-2; maybe TRBD1 (5 bases). CDR3 length equals 11 residues. Germline lookup yields CDR1 MNHEY and CDR2 SMNVEV (reference sequence). V dropped 8 bases and J dropped 8 bases, with 12 bases sitting between them. For the CDR3, the DNA is TGTGCCAGCTCCACGGGGACGGGCTACACCTTC. Translating gives CASSTGTGYTF.

The chain links TRBV7-9 to TRBJ1-1; D gene ambiguous. This CDR3 region has 10 residues. The ends were cut back, 8 bases at V and 8 bases at J, with 9 bases in the middle. Germline V gene sequence: CDR1 SEHNR, CDR2 FQNEAQ (reference sequence). The CDR3 coding sequence is TGTGCCAGCGGCGTCGGGGAAGCTTTCTTT. It specifies CASGVGEAFF.

The rearrangement links TRBV10-2 to TRBJ2-1, with TRBD1 as a possible D gene (7 bases). The CDR3 covers 17 residues. Trimming took 7 bases from V and 4 from J, leaving 23 bases between them. CDR1 WSHSY and CDR2 SAAADI come from the germline V gene. CDR3 residues: CASTSEGGQLIYNEQFF. As DNA, the CDR3 is TGCGCCAGCACCTCGGAGGGGGGACAGTTAATTTACAATGAGCAGTTCTTC.

The chain carries TRBV27 and TRBJ2-2, with 10 bases identical to TRBD2. Germline CDR1 is MNHEY and CDR2 is SMNVEV (reference sequence). The CDR3 has 15 amino acids. V shed 6 bases and J 6 bases; nucleotides not matched to a gene: 7. The CDR3 loop is CASRAGGLAAGELFF. In DNA form, the CDR3 reads TGTGCCAGCAGAGCGGGAGGGCTGGCCGCCGGGGAGCTGTTTTTT.

The chain recombines TRBV27 with TRBJ2-7, with D unclear. The CDR3 is made up of 12 amino acids. In germline, CDR1 is MNHEY, CDR2 SMNVEV (reference sequence). Trimming cost V 10 bases and J 3 bases, with 13 bases left between them. This CDR3 is CATHGPDYEQYF. The CDR3 nucleotides read TGTGCCACCCACGGACCGGACTACGAGCAGTACTTC.

The chain combines TRBV11-2 with TRBJ2-7; 7 bases agree with TRBD2. The CDR3 consists of 14 residues. Germline V gives CDR1 SGHAT, CDR2 FQNNGV. Trimming cost V 3 bases and J 1 base; bases outside gene matches: 3. This chain's CDR3 is CASSLGGASYEQYF. The CDR3 DNA follows: TGTGCCAGCAGCTTGGGAGGGGCTTCCTACGAGCAGTACTTC.

J is TRBJ2-7 and V is TRBV11-2; no clear D gene. Trimming took 3 bases from V and 3 from J, leaving 6 bases between them. The V gene's germline CDR1 is SGHAT and CDR2 FQNNGV. This CDR3 contains 12 residues. CDR3 nucleotide sequence: TGTGCCAGCAGCTTGGGCCTCTACGAGCAGTACTTC. Amino acids: CASSLGLYEQYF.

The V call is TRBV4-2, the J call TRBJ2-5, with 10 positions matching TRBD2. Looked up from germline, CDR1 is LGHNA and CDR2 is YNFKEQ. After removal of 4 bases from V and 5 bases from J, the junction contained 4 bases not matched to a gene. There are 14 residues in the CDR3. CDR3 in amino acids: CASSLLAGVETQYF. The CDR3 region has the DNA TGTGCCAGCAGCCTCCTAGCGGGAGTTGAGACCCAGTACTTC.

The V and J genes are TRBV9 and TRBJ2-3; 11 bases line up with TRBD2. The CDR3 totals 16 residues. V gave up 4 bases and J gave up 3 bases; unmatched junction bases: 7. Germline-derived CDR1 and CDR2 are SGDLS and YYNGEE. CDR3 sequence reads: CASSLLAGVGTDTQYF. The CDR3 DNA reads as TGTGCCAGCAGCTTACTAGCGGGAGTAGGGACAGATACGCAGTATTTT. The full variable domain, rest sourced from reference TRBV9 and TRBJ2-3, is DSGVTQTPKHLITATGQRVTLRCSPRSGDLSVYWYQQSLDQGLQFLIQYYNGEERAKGNILERFSAQQFPDLHSELNLSSLELGDSALYFCASSLLAGVGTDTQYFGPGTRLTVL.

The genes are TRBV2 and TRBJ2-1; D gene uncertain. Germline V gives CDR1 SNHLY, CDR2 FYNNEI. V lost 4 bases to trimming and J lost 2 bases, with 9 bases between them. This CDR3 comprises 14 residues. The CDR3 DNA sequence: TGTGCCAGCAGTGGCCGCGGCCCCTACAATGAGCAGTTCTTC. Translation: CASSGRGPYNEQFF.

The genes are TRBV6-9 and TRBJ1-2; a possible D gene is TRBD1 (5 bases). The CDR3 runs to 12 residues. CDR1 and CDR2 from the germline V gene are MNHGY and SVAAGI. V was pared by 2 bases and J by 6 bases, with 7 bases between. As DNA, the CDR3 is TGTGCCAGCAGTTATATGGGGGATGGCTACACCTTC. Encoded protein: CASSYMGDGYTF.

This clone was seen a single time. V and J are TRBV19 and TRBJ2-1; 9 nucleotides line up with TRBD2. CDR1 and CDR2 (germline): LNHDA, SQIVND (reference sequence). The CDR3 spans 16 residues. The V gene end was trimmed by 4 bases and the J gene end by 0 bases; junction bases not matched to a gene: 4. CDR3 loop: CASSSLREGSYNEQFF. The CDR3 bases are TGTGCCAGTAGTAGCTTGCGGGAGGGCTCCTACAATGAGCAGTTCTTC. The variable domain in full, completed from reference TRBV19 and TRBJ2-1, reads DGGITQSPKYLFRKEGQNVTLSCEQNLNHDAMYWYRQDPGQGLRLIYYSQIVNDFQKGDIAEGYSVSREKKESFPLTVTSAQKNPTAFYLCASSSLREGSYNEQFFGPGTRLTVL.

The chain recombines TRBV29-1 with TRBJ2-1; 12 bases agree with TRBD2. The CDR3 is 17 residues long. Per germline, CDR1 SQVTM and CDR2 ANQGSEA. With V trimmed by 3 bases and J by 0 bases, 6 bases remained unmatched. The DNA of the CDR3 is TGCAGCGTTGAGGGGACTAGCGGGCCAAGCTCCTACAATGAGCAGTTCTTC. Translation gives CSVEGTSGPSSYNEQFF.

The rearrangement uses TRBV10-2 and TRBJ1-2, with 7 nucleotides matching TRBD1. In germline, CDR1 is WSHSY, CDR2 SAAADI. V dropped 2 bases and J dropped 1; count of bases not matched to a gene: 7. The CDR3 runs 16 residues. CDR3 sequence (DNA): TGCGCCAGCAGTGAGCCCGGGACAGCTTTTAACTATGGCTACACCTTC. This translates into CASSEPGTAFNYGYTF.